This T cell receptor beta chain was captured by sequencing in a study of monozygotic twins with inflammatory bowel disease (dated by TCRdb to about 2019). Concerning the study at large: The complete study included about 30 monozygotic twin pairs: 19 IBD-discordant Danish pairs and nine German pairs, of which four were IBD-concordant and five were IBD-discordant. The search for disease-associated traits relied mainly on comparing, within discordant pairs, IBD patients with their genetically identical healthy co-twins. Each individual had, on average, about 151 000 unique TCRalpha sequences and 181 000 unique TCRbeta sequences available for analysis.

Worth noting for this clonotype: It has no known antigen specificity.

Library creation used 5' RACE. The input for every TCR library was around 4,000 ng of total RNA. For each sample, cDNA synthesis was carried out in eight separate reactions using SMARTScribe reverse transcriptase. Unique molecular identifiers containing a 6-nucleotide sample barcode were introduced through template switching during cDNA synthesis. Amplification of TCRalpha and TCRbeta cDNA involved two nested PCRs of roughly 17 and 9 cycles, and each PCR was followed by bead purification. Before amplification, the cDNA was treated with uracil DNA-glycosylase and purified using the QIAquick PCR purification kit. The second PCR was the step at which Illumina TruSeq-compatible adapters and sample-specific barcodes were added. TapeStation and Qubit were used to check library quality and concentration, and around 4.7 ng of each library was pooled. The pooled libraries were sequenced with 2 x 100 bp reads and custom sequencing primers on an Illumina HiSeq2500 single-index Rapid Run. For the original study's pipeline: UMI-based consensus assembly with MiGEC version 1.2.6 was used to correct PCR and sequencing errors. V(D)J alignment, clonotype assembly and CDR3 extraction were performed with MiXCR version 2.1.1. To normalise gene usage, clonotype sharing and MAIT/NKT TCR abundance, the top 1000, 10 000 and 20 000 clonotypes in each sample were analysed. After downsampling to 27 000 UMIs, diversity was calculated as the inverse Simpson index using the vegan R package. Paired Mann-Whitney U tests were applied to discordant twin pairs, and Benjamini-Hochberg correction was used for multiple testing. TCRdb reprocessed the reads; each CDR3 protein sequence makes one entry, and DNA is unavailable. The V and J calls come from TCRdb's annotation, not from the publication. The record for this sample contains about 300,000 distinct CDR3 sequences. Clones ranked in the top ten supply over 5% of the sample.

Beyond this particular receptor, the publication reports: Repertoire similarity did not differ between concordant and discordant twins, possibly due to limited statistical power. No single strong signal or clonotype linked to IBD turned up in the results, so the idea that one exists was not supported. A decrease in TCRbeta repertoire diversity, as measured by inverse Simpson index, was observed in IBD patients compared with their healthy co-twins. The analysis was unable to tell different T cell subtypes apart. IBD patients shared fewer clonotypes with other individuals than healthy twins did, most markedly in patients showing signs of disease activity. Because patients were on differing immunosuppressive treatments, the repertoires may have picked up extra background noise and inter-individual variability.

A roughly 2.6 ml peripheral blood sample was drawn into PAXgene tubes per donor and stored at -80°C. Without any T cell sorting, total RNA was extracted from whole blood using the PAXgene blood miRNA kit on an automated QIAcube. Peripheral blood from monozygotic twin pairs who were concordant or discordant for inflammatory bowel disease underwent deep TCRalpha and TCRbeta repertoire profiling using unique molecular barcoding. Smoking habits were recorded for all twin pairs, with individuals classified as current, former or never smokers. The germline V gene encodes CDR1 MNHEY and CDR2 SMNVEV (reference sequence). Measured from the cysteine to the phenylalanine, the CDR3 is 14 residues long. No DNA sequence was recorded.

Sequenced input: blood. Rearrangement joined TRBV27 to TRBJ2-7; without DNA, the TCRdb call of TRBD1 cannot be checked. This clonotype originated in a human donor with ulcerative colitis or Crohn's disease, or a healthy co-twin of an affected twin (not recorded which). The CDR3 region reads CASSLEGARGEQYF.